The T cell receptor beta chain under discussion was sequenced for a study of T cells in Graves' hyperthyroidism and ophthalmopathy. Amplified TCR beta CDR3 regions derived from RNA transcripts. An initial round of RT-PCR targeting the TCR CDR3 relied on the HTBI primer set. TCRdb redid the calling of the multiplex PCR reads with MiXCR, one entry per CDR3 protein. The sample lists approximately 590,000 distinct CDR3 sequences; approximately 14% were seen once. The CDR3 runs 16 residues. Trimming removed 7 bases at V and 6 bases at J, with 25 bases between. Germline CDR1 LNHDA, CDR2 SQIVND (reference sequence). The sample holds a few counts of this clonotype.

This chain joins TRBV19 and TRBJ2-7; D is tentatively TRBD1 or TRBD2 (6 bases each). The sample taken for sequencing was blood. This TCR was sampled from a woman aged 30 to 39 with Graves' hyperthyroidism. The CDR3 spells CASTILRRDKVREQYF. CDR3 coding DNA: TGTGCCAGTACCATACTCCGGCGGGACAAGGTTCGCGAGCAGTACTTC.